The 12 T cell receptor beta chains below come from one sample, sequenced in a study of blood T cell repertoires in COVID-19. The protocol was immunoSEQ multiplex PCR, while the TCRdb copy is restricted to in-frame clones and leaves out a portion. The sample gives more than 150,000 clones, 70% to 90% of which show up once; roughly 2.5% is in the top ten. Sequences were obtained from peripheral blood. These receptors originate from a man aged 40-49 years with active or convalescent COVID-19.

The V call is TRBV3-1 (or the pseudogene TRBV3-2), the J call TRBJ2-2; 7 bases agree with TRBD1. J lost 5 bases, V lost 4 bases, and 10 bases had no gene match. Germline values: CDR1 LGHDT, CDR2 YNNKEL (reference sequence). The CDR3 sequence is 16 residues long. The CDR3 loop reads CASSPKTGMGTGELFF. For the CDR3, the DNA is TGTGCCAGCAGCCCCAAGACAGGGATGGGGACCGGGGAGCTGTTTTTT.

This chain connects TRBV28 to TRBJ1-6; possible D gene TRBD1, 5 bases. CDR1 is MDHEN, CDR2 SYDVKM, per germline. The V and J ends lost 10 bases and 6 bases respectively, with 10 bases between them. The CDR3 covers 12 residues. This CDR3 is CAMGQGNSPLHF. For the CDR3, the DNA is TGTGCCATGGGGCAGGGTAATTCACCCCTCCACTTT.

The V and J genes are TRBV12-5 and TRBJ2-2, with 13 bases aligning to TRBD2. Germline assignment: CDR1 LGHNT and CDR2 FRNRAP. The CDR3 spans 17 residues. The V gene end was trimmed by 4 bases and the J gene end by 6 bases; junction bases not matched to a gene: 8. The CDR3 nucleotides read TGTGCTAGTGGTTCGCCTCGGACTAGCGGGGGTGCCGGGGAGCTGTTTTTT. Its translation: CASGSPRTSGGAGELFF.

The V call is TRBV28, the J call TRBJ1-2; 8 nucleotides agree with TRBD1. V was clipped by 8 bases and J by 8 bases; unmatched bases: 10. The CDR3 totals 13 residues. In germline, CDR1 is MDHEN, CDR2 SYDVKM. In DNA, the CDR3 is TGTGCCAGCGGACAGGGAATTATACAGGGCTACACCTTC. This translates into CASGQGIIQGYTF.

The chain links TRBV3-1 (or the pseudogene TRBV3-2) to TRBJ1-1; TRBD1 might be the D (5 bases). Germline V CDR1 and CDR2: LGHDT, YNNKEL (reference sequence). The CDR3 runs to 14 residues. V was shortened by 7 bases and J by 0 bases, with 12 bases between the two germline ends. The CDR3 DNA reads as TGTGCCAGCACCAATCAGGGTCTGAACACTGAAGCTTTCTTT. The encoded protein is CASTNQGLNTEAFF.

CDR3 in amino acids: CASSEYSNIQYF. The CDR3 coding sequence is TGTGCCAGCAGTGAATACAGCAACATTCAGTACTTC. J is TRBJ2-4 and V is TRBV6-1; D remains unclear. This CDR3 has 12 residues. Germline V gene lookup returns CDR1 MNHNS and CDR2 SASEGT. Trimming cost V 2 bases and J 7 bases, with 6 bases left between them.

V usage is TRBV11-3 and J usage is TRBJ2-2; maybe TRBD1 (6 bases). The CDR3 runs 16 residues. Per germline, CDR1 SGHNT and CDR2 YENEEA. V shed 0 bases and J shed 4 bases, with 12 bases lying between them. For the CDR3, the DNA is TGTGCCAGCAGCTTAGATTCAGGGGTGGGCACCGGGGAGCTGTTTTTT. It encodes CASSLDSGVGTGELFF.

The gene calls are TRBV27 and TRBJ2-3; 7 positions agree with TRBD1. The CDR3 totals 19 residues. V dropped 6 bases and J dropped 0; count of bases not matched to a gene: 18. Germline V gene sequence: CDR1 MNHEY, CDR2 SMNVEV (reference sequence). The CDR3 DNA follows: TGTGCCAGCAGCCTCCAACCGACAGGGCCGGGGTCGAGCACAGATACGCAGTATTTT. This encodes CASSLQPTGPGSSTDTQYF.

This chain's CDR3 is CASSFSDYGYTF. DNA for the CDR3: TGTGCCAGCAGTTTTTCAGACTATGGCTACACCTTC. V usage is TRBV12-3 or TRBV12-4 and J usage is TRBJ1-2, with no clear D. V gave up 3 bases and J gave up 3 bases, with 5 bases separating them. The CDR3 covers 12 residues.

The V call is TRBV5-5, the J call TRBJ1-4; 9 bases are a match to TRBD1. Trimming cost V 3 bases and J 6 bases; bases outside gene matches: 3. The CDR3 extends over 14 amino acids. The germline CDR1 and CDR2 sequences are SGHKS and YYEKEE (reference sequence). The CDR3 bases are TGTGCCAGCAGCTCCGGGACAGGGTATGAAAAACTGTTTTTT. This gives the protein CASSSGTGYEKLFF.

The DNA for the CDR3 is TGTGCCAGCAGTTCCGGCAGGGTGGATGAAAAACTGTTTTTT. As protein: CASSSGRVDEKLFF. The rearrangement links TRBV28 to TRBJ1-4; the D gene is possibly TRBD1 (5 bases). The CDR3 extends over 14 amino acids. The germline gives CDR1 MDHEN, CDR2 SYDVKM. Trimming stripped 4 bases from V and 6 bases from J, with 12 bases between.

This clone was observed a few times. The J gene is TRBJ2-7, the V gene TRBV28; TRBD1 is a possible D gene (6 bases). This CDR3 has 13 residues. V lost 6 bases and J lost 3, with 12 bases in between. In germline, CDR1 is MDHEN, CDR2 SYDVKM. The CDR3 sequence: CASSPPGHYEQYF. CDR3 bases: TGTGCCAGCAGCCCCCCGGGACACTACGAGCAGTACTTC.